One and the same sample provided the 26 T cell receptor beta chains below, sequenced in a study of T cell responses to AZD1222 COVID-19 vaccine. The assay was immunoSEQ multiplex PCR, and TCRdb's table has in-frame clones only and misses some. The sample yields 110,000 to 150,000 clones, roughly 88% seen once. This sample comprised peripheral blood, obtained on day 0 of AZD1222 vaccination. Every receptor here comes from an adult in good health.

The rearrangement uses TRBV10-3 and TRBJ1-1; no definite D call. Per germline, CDR1 ENHRY and CDR2 SYGVKD. The CDR3 extends over 11 amino acids. V was shortened by 4 bases and J by 5 bases, with 5 bases between the two germline ends. The CDR3 bases are TGTGCCATCAGTGTAGGAACTGAAGCTTTCTTT. Its translation is CAISVGTEAFF.

The rearrangement links TRBV24-1 to TRBJ2-2; D might be TRBD1 (5 bases). The CDR3 runs to 16 residues. Germline CDR1 KGHDR, CDR2 SFDVKD. The germline V and J ends were trimmed by 5 bases and 2 bases, with 14 bases remaining between them. The chain's CDR3 is CATSVPQVANTGELFF. CDR3 bases: TGTGCCACCAGTGTCCCACAGGTAGCCAACACCGGGGAGCTGTTTTTT.

V and J are TRBV9 and TRBJ2-7; D might be TRBD2 (6 bases). The germline CDR1 and CDR2 sequences are SGDLS and YYNGEE. The V end was cut by 0 bases, the J end by 4 bases, with 14 bases between. This CDR3 is 15 amino acids long. In nucleotides, the CDR3 is TGTGCCAGCAGCGTAGACACTAGCCTTGCGTACGAGCAGTACTTC. Translation gives CASSVDTSLAYEQYF.

The chain employs TRBV6-5 and TRBJ1-2, with D maybe TRBD1 (5 bases). This CDR3 contains 11 residues. Germline V gene sequence: CDR1 MNHEY, CDR2 SVGAGI. The V gene lost 5 bases and the J gene lost 12 bases, with 13 bases spanning the gap. Here the CDR3 DNA reads TGTGCCAGCAGTAATTTCAGGGTGCACACCTTC. Its translation: CASSNFRVHTF.

V is TRBV2 and J is TRBJ2-2, with 8 bases aligning to TRBD1. There are 15 residues in the CDR3. Germline values: CDR1 SNHLY, CDR2 FYNNEI. With 6 bases clipped from V and 0 bases from J, the junction kept 3 bases outside the gene matches. The CDR3 reads CASSTQGANTGELFF. CDR3 DNA sequence: TGTGCCAGCAGCACACAGGGGGCGAACACCGGGGAGCTGTTTTTT.

This rearrangement joins TRBV6-5 to TRBJ1-3, with D perhaps matching TRBD1 (6 bases). V was clipped by 2 bases and J by 4 bases, with 12 bases between them. The CDR3 has 15 amino acids. Germline CDR1 is MNHEY and CDR2 is SVGAGI. CDR3 in DNA: TGTGCCAGCAGTTACCGGGGGGGGCCCGGAAACACCATATATTTT. Translated, it gives CASSYRGGPGNTIYF.

This chain uses TRBV27 with TRBJ1-6, with D possibly TRBD1 on 6 matching bases. The CDR3 totals 17 residues. The V end was cut by 2 bases, the J end by 7 bases, with 18 bases between. CDR1 is MNHEY and CDR2 is SMNVEV in the germline V gene (reference sequence). DNA of the CDR3: TGTGCCAGCAGTTTAAGCCAAGGGGAAGGGGGAAATTCACCCCTCCACTTT. Translation: CASSLSQGEGGNSPLHF.

The chain uses TRBV19 and TRBJ2-7, with D hard to call. V was shortened by 6 bases and J by 2 bases, with 14 bases between the two germline ends. Germline values: CDR1 LNHDA, CDR2 SQIVND (reference sequence). The CDR3 loop spans 14 amino acids. DNA of the CDR3: TGTGCCAGTAGGGACCAGTCTTCGGCCTACGAGCAGTACTTC. Translated, it gives CASRDQSSAYEQYF.

CDR3 sequence (DNA): TGTGCCAGCAGTTTACGGGTTCACTATGGCTACACCTTC. Translated, it gives CASSLRVHYGYTF. This chain links TRBV27 with TRBJ1-2, with D uncertain. CDR3 length equals 13 residues. Germline lookup yields CDR1 MNHEY and CDR2 SMNVEV (reference sequence). V gave up 2 bases and J gave up 3 bases, with 7 bases separating them.

CDR3 amino acids: CASSLRGGVLAEKLFF. DNA for the CDR3: TGTGCCAGCAGCCTCCGAGGAGGGGTATTGGCTGAAAAACTGTTTTTT. The J gene is TRBJ1-4, the V gene TRBV14; D perhaps matches TRBD1 (5 bases). Looked up from germline, CDR1 is SGHDN and CDR2 is FVKESK. This CDR3 contains 16 residues. V lost 4 bases and J 7 bases, leaving 19 bases between the germline ends.

The gene calls are TRBV30 and TRBJ2-3; 8 positions match TRBD2. Germline CDR1 GTSNPN, CDR2 SVGIG (reference sequence). The CDR3 runs to 13 residues. The V gene end was trimmed by 5 bases and the J gene end by 3 bases; junction bases not matched to a gene: 4. Here the CDR3 reads CAWASGRTDTQYF. CDR3 nucleotides: TGTGCCTGGGCCAGCGGGAGAACAGATACGCAGTATTTT.

The chain recombines TRBV4-2 with TRBJ2-3; 14 bases agree with TRBD2. Germline-derived CDR1 and CDR2 are LGHNA and YNFKEQ. This CDR3 is 16 amino acids long. The trim removed 4 bases at V and 3 bases at J, leaving 3 bases unmatched. The CDR3 DNA sequence: TGTGCCAGCAGCCGTGGACTAGCGGGAGGAACAGATACGCAGTATTTT. Translating it yields CASSRGLAGGTDTQYF.

This chain connects TRBV18 to TRBJ1-2; 9 bases align to TRBD1. The CDR3 has 13 amino acids. Germline V lookup: CDR1 KGHSH, CDR2 LQKENI. After removal of 6 bases from V and 6 bases from J, the junction contained 5 bases not matched to a gene. As DNA, the CDR3 is TGTGCCAGCTCTCCCGGGACAGGGAATGGCTACACCTTC. It yields the protein CASSPGTGNGYTF.

This clone has only one observation. The chain combines TRBV20-1 with TRBJ1-4, with D unclear. Looked up from germline, CDR1 is DFQATT and CDR2 is SNEGSKA (reference sequence). The CDR3 has 11 residues. V shed 4 bases and J shed 8 bases, with 8 bases lying between them. CDR3 amino acids: CSAIWAEKLFF. In nucleotides, the CDR3 is TGCAGTGCTATCTGGGCGGAAAAACTGTTTTTT.

This chain uses TRBV6-4 with TRBJ1-1; D ambiguous. Germline lookup yields CDR1 MRHNA and CDR2 SNTAGT. Trimming pared 8 bases from V and 0 bases from J, leaving 10 bases between. The length of the CDR3 is 13 residues. This CDR3 is CASSRTLNTEAFF. The CDR3 nucleotides are TGTGCCAGCTCCAGGACCTTGAACACTGAAGCTTTCTTT.

V and J are TRBV7-9 and TRBJ2-7; the match to TRBD2 covers 10 bases. V trimming: 5 bases; J trimming: 5 bases; junction bases outside the gene matches: 9. The CDR3 is 15 residues long. CDR1 and CDR2 (germline): SEHNR, FQNEAQ (reference sequence). CDR3 nucleotide sequence: TGTGCCAGCAGCGCAGCTAGCGGGAGTAATCACGAGCAGTACTTC. Translated, it gives CASSAASGSNHEQYF.

The chain joins TRBV30 to TRBJ2-5; D is ambiguous. Germline V CDR1 and CDR2: GTSNPN, SVGIG (reference sequence). The CDR3 has 14 amino acids. V gave up 8 bases and J gave up 4 bases, with 20 bases separating them. CDR3 coding DNA: TGTGCCCGGGCCATAAAGCAGTCCCCAGAGACCCAGTACTTC. It yields the protein CARAIKQSPETQYF.

The chain couples TRBV19 to TRBJ1-2, with 10 bases fitting TRBD1. CDR1 and CDR2 (germline): LNHDA, SQIVND (reference sequence). This CDR3 has 13 amino acids. V was pared by 5 bases and J by 6 bases, with 3 bases of the junction left unmatched. The chain's CDR3 is CASSPTGGHGYTF. The CDR3 DNA reads as TGTGCCAGTAGTCCGACAGGGGGCCATGGCTACACCTTC. Drawing the rest from reference TRBV19 and TRBJ1-2, the complete variable domain is DGGITQSPKYLFRKEGQNVTLSCEQNLNHDAMYWYRQDPGQGLRLIYYSQIVNDFQKGDIAEGYSVSREKKESFPLTVTSAQKNPTAFYLCASSPTGGHGYTFGSGTRLTVV.

This sequence joins TRBV18 and TRBJ2-7; 9 bases agree with TRBD1. Trimming removed 6 bases from V and 3 bases from J; junction bases left unmatched: 6. Germline loops: CDR1 KGHSH, CDR2 LQKENI. This CDR3 is built from 14 residues. The CDR3 sequence is CASSGTGLFYEQYF. The CDR3 nucleotides read TGTGCCAGCTCCGGGACAGGGCTCTTCTACGAGCAGTACTTC.

The chain employs TRBV18 and TRBJ1-4; D not certain. CDR1 KGHSH and CDR2 LQKENI come from the germline V gene. The CDR3 is 12 residues long. V lost 5 bases and J 6 bases, leaving 7 bases between the germline ends. The CDR3 coding sequence is TGTGCCAGCTCAGGGGATGATGAAAAACTGTTTTTT. Protein sequence: CASSGDDEKLFF.

V gene TRBV27 combines with J gene TRBJ1-5; TRBD1 matches 9 bases. CDR1 MNHEY and CDR2 SMNVEV come from the germline V gene (reference sequence). The CDR3 has 17 amino acids. J lost 4 bases, V lost 5 bases, and 12 bases had no gene match. The chain's CDR3 is CASSPTHVDRGNQPQHF. The DNA of the CDR3 is TGTGCCAGCAGTCCAACCCACGTCGACAGGGGGAATCAGCCCCAGCATTTT.

This clone was detected a few times. This chain connects TRBV6-5 to TRBJ1-1; D is unclear. This CDR3 is 15 amino acids long. V lost 0 bases and J 5 bases, leaving 13 bases between the germline ends. The V gene's germline CDR1 is MNHEY and CDR2 SVGAGI. The CDR3, as DNA: TGTGCCAGCAGTTACTCGCTAAGGTACAAAACTGAAGCTTTCTTT. As protein: CASSYSLRYKTEAFF.

This chain connects TRBV12-5 to TRBJ2-1; 9 nucleotides match TRBD2. V shed 8 bases and J 6 bases; nucleotides not matched to a gene: 11. The V gene's germline CDR1 is LGHNT and CDR2 FRNRAP. This CDR3 has 15 amino acids. The CDR3 spells CASRRGREGLNEQFF. The CDR3 nucleotides read TGTGCTAGTCGAAGGGGGCGGGAGGGCCTCAATGAGCAGTTCTTC.

This chain connects TRBV5-4 to TRBJ1-3; D is unclear. The V and J ends lost 5 bases and 0 bases respectively, with 9 bases between them. Germline loops: CDR1 SGHNT, CDR2 YYREEE (reference sequence). The CDR3 has 14 residues. As DNA, the CDR3 is TGTGCCAGCAGACCTGAACCCTCTGGAAACACCATATATTTT. It translates to CASRPEPSGNTIYF.

The J gene is TRBJ1-5, the V gene TRBV19; D unclear. Germline V gene sequence: CDR1 LNHDA, CDR2 SQIVND (reference sequence). The length of the CDR3 is 20 residues. The V gene lost 1 base and the J gene lost 1 base, with 23 bases spanning the gap. The CDR3 here is CASSIGYGWMPNKSNQPQHF. CDR3 nucleotides: TGTGCCAGTAGTATAGGGTACGGGTGGATGCCGAATAAAAGCAATCAGCCCCAGCATTTT.

The V gene is TRBV18, the J gene TRBJ2-5; D might be TRBD2 (5 bases). The CDR3 totals 12 residues. The germline CDR1 and CDR2 sequences are KGHSH and LQKENI. Trimming took off 9 bases at V and 5 bases at J, with 13 bases between the two ends. The CDR3, as DNA: TGTGCCAGTACAGCGGTTCGGGAGACCCAGTACTTC. Translation: CASTAVRETQYF.